What follows are 29 T cell receptor beta chains derived from one specimen sequenced in a study of CD8 T cells in Susac syndrome. Random hexamers primed reverse transcription of about 0.5 to 1 ug RNA. TCRdb processed the immunoSEQ multiplex PCR reads anew with MiXCR; each CDR3 protein has one entry. The sample yields some 120,000 distinct CDR3 sequences, over 90% seen once. Specimen: CD8+ T cells from PBMCs. The receptor set was obtained from a human donor with multiple sclerosis.

The chain links TRBV2 to TRBJ2-3, with 7 nucleotides matching TRBD1. This CDR3 contains 14 residues. Germline assignment: CDR1 SNHLY and CDR2 FYNNEI. After removal of 10 bases from V and 3 bases from J, the junction contained 10 bases not matched to a gene. Written as DNA, the CDR3 is TGTGCCATTTTGAGGTCAGGGGGTACAGATACGCAGTATTTT. Translating it yields CAILRSGGTDTQYF. Together with reference TRBV2 and TRBJ2-3, the CDR3 gives the full variable domain: EPEVTQTPSHQVTQMGQEVILRCVPISNHLYFYWYRQILGQKVEFLVSFYNNEISEKSEIFDDQFSVERPDGSNFTLKIRSTKLEDSAMYFCAILRSGGTDTQYFGPGTRLTVL.

This sequence joins TRBV30 and TRBJ1-2, with 8 bases lining up with TRBD1. J gave up 3 bases and V 4 bases, and 13 bases lay outside the gene matches. The germline CDR1 and CDR2 sequences are GTSNPN and SVGIG (reference sequence). The CDR3 consists of 16 residues. CDR3 sequence reads: CAWTEPRGRVDYGYTF. The CDR3 DNA follows: TGTGCCTGGACCGAGCCCAGGGGGCGCGTTGACTATGGCTACACCTTC. The full variable domain, completed using reference TRBV30 and TRBJ1-2, is SQTIHQWPATLVQPVGSPLSLECTVEGTSNPNLYWYRQAAGRGLQLLFYSVGIGQISSEVPQNLSASRPQDRQFILSSKKLLLSDSGFYLCAWTEPRGRVDYGYTFGSGTRLTVV.

This clonotype was counted between two and nine times. The chain has TRBV6-1 and TRBJ2-7; perhaps TRBD1 as D (5 bases). The ends were cut back, 1 base at V and 4 bases at J, with 11 bases in the middle. CDR3 length: 14 amino acids. Germline V lookup: CDR1 MNHNS, CDR2 SASEGT. In DNA form, the CDR3 reads TGTGCCAGCAGTGAAGGGGCAAGGGGATACGAGCAGTACGTC. It specifies CASSEGARGYEQYV.

This clonotype was seen just once. For the CDR3, the DNA is TGCGCCAGCAGCCAACTGGAGGGCAGGGACAATCAGCCCCAGCATTTT. Its protein product is CASSQLEGRDNQPQHF. The chain carries TRBV4-1 and TRBJ1-5; a weak D match, TRBD1 (5 bases). Germline CDR1 MGHRA, CDR2 YSYEKL. The germline V and J ends were trimmed by 2 bases and 3 bases, with 14 bases remaining between them. The CDR3 extends over 16 amino acids.

This chain links TRBV9 with TRBJ2-7; 12 nucleotides match TRBD1. The CDR3 is 21 residues long. The junction had 26 bases not matched to a gene; V was cut back by 3 bases and J by 7 bases. Germline V lookup: CDR1 SGDLS, CDR2 YYNGEE. CDR3: CASSAGTAVTLWGQGAREQYV. CDR3 in DNA: TGTGCCAGCAGCGCGGGGACCGCTGTAACATTGTGGGGACAGGGGGCGCGGGAGCAGTACGTC.

This clonotype was counted a few times. The rearrangement joins TRBV7-9 to TRBJ1-1; TRBD1 might be the D (6 bases). The V and J ends lost 6 bases and 4 bases respectively, with 9 bases between them. The CDR3 runs to 12 residues. Germline V lookup: CDR1 SEHNR, CDR2 FQNEAQ (reference sequence). The CDR3 protein is CASRKGGTEAFF. In nucleotides, the CDR3 is TGTGCCAGCAGAAAAGGGGGCACTGAAGCTTTCTTT.

The CDR3 DNA sequence: TGCAGTGCTAGAGATCCCCTAGCGGGAGGGATAAGCTCCTACAATGAGCAGTTCTTC. This codes for CSARDPLAGGISSYNEQFF. This chain uses TRBV20-1 with TRBJ2-1; 12 bases align to TRBD2. The CDR3 runs 19 residues. The J segment lost 0 bases and the V segment lost 0 bases, leaving 9 bases of the junction unmatched. Germline CDR1 is DFQATT and CDR2 is SNEGSKA (reference sequence).

This chain joins TRBV7-9 and TRBJ1-1; D is undetermined. V lost 5 bases and J 3 bases, leaving 16 bases between the germline ends. The CDR3 contains 15 residues. The germline V gene has CDR1 SEHNR and CDR2 FQNEAQ (reference sequence). This chain's CDR3 is CASSPLAYRDTEAFF. In DNA form, the CDR3 reads TGTGCCAGCAGCCCTTTGGCATACAGAGACACTGAAGCTTTCTTT.

CDR3 coding DNA: TGCGCCAGCAGCACCGCTCGCTCCTACAATGAGCAGTTCTTC. Translated: CASSTARSYNEQFF. The chain is built from TRBV5-1 and TRBJ2-1; D uncertain. The V gene lost 4 bases and the J gene lost 0 bases, with 8 bases spanning the gap. This CDR3 region has 14 residues. CDR1 is SGHRS and CDR2 is YFSETQ in the germline V gene.

This clonotype was seen once. V and J are TRBV5-1 and TRBJ2-5; a weak D match, TRBD1 (5 bases). Trimming removed 6 bases from V and 2 bases from J, with 8 bases in between. The CDR3 consists of 12 residues. From germline, CDR1 is SGHRS and CDR2 YFSETQ. CDR3 nucleotide sequence: TGCGCCAGCACAGGGTTTCAAGAGACCCAGTACTTC. It codes for CASTGFQETQYF.

This chain uses TRBV7-9 with TRBJ2-2; no reliable D call. Germline-derived CDR1 and CDR2 are SEHNR and FQNEAQ (reference sequence). V lost 0 bases and J lost 5, with 19 bases in between. The CDR3 loop spans 18 amino acids. The CDR3 sequence is CASSLAHEVPWWTGELFF. Here the CDR3 DNA reads TGTGCCAGCAGCTTAGCGCATGAGGTCCCCTGGTGGACCGGGGAGCTGTTTTTT.

The chain recombines TRBV30 with TRBJ2-1; possible D gene TRBD2, 5 bases. The CDR3 spans 14 residues. The germline gives CDR1 GTSNPN, CDR2 SVGIG (reference sequence). V dropped 5 bases and J dropped 0 bases, with 11 bases sitting between them. The CDR3 DNA sequence: TGTGCCTGGGTGCTAGGGAGCTCCTACAATGAGCAGTTCTTC. Protein product: CAWVLGSSYNEQFF. Based on the CDR3 plus reference TRBV30 and TRBJ2-1, the full variable domain is SQTIHQWPATLVQPVGSPLSLECTVEGTSNPNLYWYRQAAGRGLQLLFYSVGIGQISSEVPQNLSASRPQDRQFILSSKKLLLSDSGFYLCAWVLGSSYNEQFFGPGTRLTVL.

The chain links TRBV7-9 to TRBJ2-1; D is possibly TRBD1 or TRBD2 (5 bases each). This CDR3 region has 14 residues. The V end lost 7 bases, the J end lost 0 bases, and 10 bases lay between the germline ends. Germline assignment: CDR1 SEHNR and CDR2 FQNEAQ (reference sequence). CDR3 amino acids: CASIEGSSYNEQFF. CDR3 coding DNA: TGTGCCAGCATCGAGGGGAGCTCCTACAATGAGCAGTTCTTC.

This clonotype was detected only once. This chain links TRBV9 with TRBJ2-5, with 7 bases identical to TRBD2. CDR1 SGDLS and CDR2 YYNGEE come from the germline V gene. V dropped 0 bases and J dropped 5; count of bases not matched to a gene: 7. This CDR3 comprises 15 residues. The CDR3 loop is CASSVAAGLGETQYF. As DNA, the CDR3 is TGTGCCAGCAGCGTAGCAGCGGGGCTCGGGGAGACCCAGTACTTC. The variable domain in full, completed from reference TRBV9 and TRBJ2-5, reads DSGVTQTPKHLITATGQRVTLRCSPRSGDLSVYWYQQSLDQGLQFLIQYYNGEERAKGNILERFSAQQFPDLHSELNLSSLELGDSALYFCASSVAAGLGETQYFGPGTRLLVL.

The J gene is TRBJ2-3, the V gene TRBV7-7, with 12 bases matching TRBD2. The CDR3 is made up of 14 amino acids. Germline CDR1 is SSHAT and CDR2 is FNYEAQ (reference sequence). With V trimmed by 5 bases and J by 6 bases, 3 bases remained unmatched. Here the CDR3 DNA reads TGTGCCAGCAGCCCTAGCGGGGGGGCGGATACGCAGTATTTT. As protein: CASSPSGGADTQYF. Full variable domain (outside the CDR3, taken from reference TRBV7-7 and TRBJ2-3): GAGVSQSPRYKVTKRGQDVTLRCDPISSHATLYWYQQALGQGPEFLTYFNYEAQPDKSGLPSDRFSAERPEGSISTLTIQRTEQRDSAMYRCASSPSGGADTQYFGPGTRLTVL.

The rearrangement uses TRBV4-1 and TRBJ1-5; tentatively, D is TRBD1 (5 bases). Deletions cut 3 bases from V and 4 bases from J, with 10 bases between. Germline V gene sequence: CDR1 MGHRA, CDR2 YSYEKL. The CDR3 spans 14 residues. In DNA, the CDR3 is TGCGCCAGCAGCCACTTGACAGAGAATCAGCCCCAGCATTTT. Translated, it gives CASSHLTENQPQHF.

This clonotype was counted a single time. The chain links TRBV12-3 or TRBV12-4 to TRBJ2-1, with D perhaps matching TRBD2 (6 bases). The CDR3 runs 12 residues. Trimming took off 8 bases at V and 8 bases at J, with 13 bases between the two ends. The CDR3: CASYTSSDEQFF. Here the CDR3 DNA reads TGTGCCAGCTATACTAGCAGTGATGAGCAGTTCTTC.

V usage is TRBV6-2 or TRBV6-3 and J usage is TRBJ2-7; 10 bases line up with TRBD2. V lost 4 bases and J lost 0; bases outside the gene matches: 6. Germline CDR1 MNHEY, CDR2 SVGEGT. This CDR3 has 16 amino acids. The CDR3 loop is CASSSLSGRASYEQYV. The CDR3 coding sequence is TGTGCCAGCAGTTCCTTAAGCGGGAGGGCCTCCTACGAGCAGTACGTC.

The chain has TRBV15 and TRBJ1-4; 7 bases map to TRBD1. The germline CDR1 and CDR2 sequences are LNHNV and YYDKDF (reference sequence). The CDR3 sequence is 15 residues long. Trimming removed 6 bases from V and 0 bases from J; junction bases left unmatched: 4. This CDR3 reads CATRDRRATNEKLFF. CDR3 coding DNA: TGTGCCACCAGGGACAGGAGGGCAACTAATGAAAAACTGTTTTTT.

The V and J genes are TRBV2 and TRBJ2-1; D call uncertain. The germline V gene has CDR1 SNHLY and CDR2 FYNNEI. The ends were cut back, 2 bases at V and 7 bases at J, with 6 bases in the middle. This CDR3 region has 12 residues. The CDR3: CASSEWENEQFF. The CDR3 region has the DNA TGTGCCAGCAGTGAATGGGAAAATGAGCAGTTCTTC. The variable domain in full, with the rest retrieved from reference TRBV2 and TRBJ2-1, is EPEVTQTPSHQVTQMGQEVILRCVPISNHLYFYWYRQILGQKVEFLVSFYNNEISEKSEIFDDQFSVERPDGSNFTLKIRSTKLEDSAMYFCASSEWENEQFFGPGTRLTVL.

The chain links TRBV11-2 to TRBJ1-1, with D hard to call. This CDR3 comprises 12 residues. Trimming removed 1 base from V and 7 bases from J, with 7 bases in between. The germline V gene encodes CDR1 SGHAT and CDR2 FQNNGV. CDR3: CASSLGDFEAFF. The CDR3 coding sequence is TGTGCCAGCAGCTTAGGTGACTTTGAAGCTTTCTTT.

This chain joins TRBV29-1 and TRBJ1-2, with 9 positions matching TRBD1. CDR1 is SQVTM and CDR2 is ANQGSEA in the germline V gene. V was pared by 4 bases and J by 3 bases, with 3 bases of the junction left unmatched. This CDR3 region has 13 residues. Written as DNA, the CDR3 is TGCAGCGTTGGAGGGGACAGGGACTATGGCTACACCTTC. It codes for CSVGGDRDYGYTF.

CDR3 sequence (DNA): TGCAGTGCTAGCGGTCGCGGGCTAAACTTCAATGAGCAGTTCTTC. Amino acid sequence: CSASGRGLNFNEQFF. The chain recombines TRBV20-1 with TRBJ2-1, with a possible D match to TRBD2 (5 bases). Germline V gene data show CDR1 as DFQATT and CDR2 as SNEGSKA (reference sequence). V was clipped by 3 bases and J by 6 bases, with 18 bases between them. The CDR3 is made up of 15 amino acids.

This chain uses TRBV19 with TRBJ2-7; D gene unclear. CDR3 length equals 13 residues. Germline V gene sequence: CDR1 LNHDA, CDR2 SQIVND (reference sequence). Trimming stripped 4 bases from V and 3 bases from J, with 10 bases between. DNA for the CDR3: TGTGCCAGTAGTACCGGGCGCGACTACGAGCAGTACTTC. Translating gives CASSTGRDYEQYF.

V is TRBV12-3 or TRBV12-4 and J is TRBJ2-1, with unresolved D. This CDR3 region has 12 residues. The germline V and J ends were trimmed by 2 bases and 9 bases, with 8 bases remaining between them. CDR3 nucleotides: TGTGCCAGCAGTTTACGGTCCCCTGAGCAGTTCTTC. It is translated as CASSLRSPEQFF.

The chain is built from TRBV28 and TRBJ2-5; perhaps D is TRBD1 or TRBD2 (6 bases each). There are 19 residues in the CDR3. The V gene's germline CDR1 is MDHEN and CDR2 SYDVKM. V was pared by 1 base and J by 5 bases, with 26 bases between. This CDR3 is CASSLSRGQRIFRWETQYF. As DNA, the CDR3 is TGTGCCAGCAGTTTATCACGGGGGCAGCGTATTTTTCGGTGGGAGACCCAGTACTTC.

V is TRBV6-5 and J is TRBJ1-5; the D is unclear. Deletions cut 0 bases from V and 0 bases from J, with 9 bases between. This CDR3 is built from 16 residues. Germline V CDR1 and CDR2: MNHEY, SVGAGI. DNA for the CDR3: TGTGCCAGCAGTTACTCGTGGACGGATAGCAATCAGCCCCAGCATTTT. Translation gives CASSYSWTDSNQPQHF.

In DNA, the CDR3 is TGTGCCAGCAGCCAAGATCAGCAGGGGGGGACCTCCTACGATACGCAGTATTTT. Translating it yields CASSQDQQGGTSYDTQYF. V usage is TRBV3-1 and J usage is TRBJ2-3; D assignment may be TRBD1 or TRBD2 (7 bases each). The ends were cut back, 0 bases at V and 6 bases at J, with 22 bases in the middle. Per the germline V gene, CDR1 is LGHDT and CDR2 is YNNKEL (reference sequence). CDR3 length: 18 amino acids.

The chain uses TRBV4-1 and TRBJ2-7; TRBD2 agrees at 10 bases. With V trimmed by 0 bases and J by 8 bases, 4 bases remained unmatched. CDR1 is MGHRA, CDR2 YSYEKL, per germline. This CDR3 is built from 14 residues. The CDR3 here is CASSQDPSGGQQYF. The CDR3 DNA reads as TGCGCCAGCAGCCAAGATCCTAGCGGGGGCCAGCAGTACTTC.